The source of this T cell receptor beta chain is a study of blood T cell repertoires in COVID-19. For the study at large: Samples taken during acute and convalescent COVID-19 were collected in the United States, Italy and Spain. PBMCs, B-cell-depleted T cells, or T cells provided the cDNA or gDNA that made up the material.

Trimming removed 3 bases at V and 13 bases at J, with 3 bases between. CDR3 length: 8 amino acids. Germline assignment: CDR1 SGHRS and CDR2 YFSETQ. In the original workflow: Amplification with reference gene primers provided the estimates of nucleated cell counts. Sequencing used immunoSEQ multiplex PCR; TCRdb keeps in-frame clones, though not all of them. V, J and clone size are those of that table, while D and trimming were read from the DNA. The sample lists roughly 42,000 clones, approximately 84% seen once, with approximately 13% in the top ten. The chain employs TRBV5-1 and TRBJ2-3, with D hard to call. The receptor's source is a woman aged 70-85 years in a cohort sampled during active COVID-19. Sequenced sample: peripheral blood. The CDR3 sequence: CASSCKYF. CDR3 in DNA: TGCGCCAGCAGCTGTAAGTATTTT.